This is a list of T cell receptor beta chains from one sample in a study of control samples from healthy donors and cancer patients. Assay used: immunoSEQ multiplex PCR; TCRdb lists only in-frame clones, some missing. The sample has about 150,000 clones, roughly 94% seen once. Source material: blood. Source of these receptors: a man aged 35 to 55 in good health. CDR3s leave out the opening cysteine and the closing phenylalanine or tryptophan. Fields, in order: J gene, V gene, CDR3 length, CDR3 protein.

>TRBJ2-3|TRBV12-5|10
ASGFDADTGN
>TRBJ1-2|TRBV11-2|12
ASSLGPANYGYT
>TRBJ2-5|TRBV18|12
ASSAWGAQETQY
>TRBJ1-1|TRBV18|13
ASSPTVEQNTEAF
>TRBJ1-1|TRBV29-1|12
SVENRGSSTEAF
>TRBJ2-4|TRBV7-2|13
ASSSRAPQVNIQY
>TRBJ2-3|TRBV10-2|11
ASSELGGFTQY
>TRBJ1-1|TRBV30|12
AWSVLAGRTEAF
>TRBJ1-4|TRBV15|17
ATTKGISREEWRDEKLF
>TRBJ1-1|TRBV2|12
AIPWDNLNTEAF
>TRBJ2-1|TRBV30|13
AWSVEAGAMNEQF